These 12 T cell receptor beta chains were all obtained from the same sample, sequenced in a study of beta chain features in type 1 diabetes. The sequenced template was cDNA made from the entire isolated RNA. Assay: immunoSEQ multiplex PCR; the TCRdb copy retains only in-frame clones and omits some. In the table there are 300,000 to 400,000 clones, 8% of which are singletons. Sequences were obtained from central memory CD4+ T cells from blood. Source of these receptors: a woman aged 18-29 years in good health.

This clone has at least ten counts. In DNA form, the CDR3 reads TGTGCCAGCTCACAACAGCCTCTCGGTGAGCAGTACTTC. Protein product: CASSQQPLGEQYF. The chain uses TRBV18 and TRBJ2-7; D is unresolved. The germline CDR1 and CDR2 sequences are KGHSH and LQKENI. The CDR3 runs to 13 residues. The germline V and J ends were trimmed by 4 bases and 7 bases, with 14 bases remaining between them.

The V gene is TRBV5-1, the J gene TRBJ1-5; D ambiguous. The CDR3 length is 14 residues. Germline assignment: CDR1 SGHRS and CDR2 YFSETQ. V was shortened by 3 bases and J by 6 bases, with 13 bases between the two germline ends. CDR3 sequence reads: CASSSGEGIQPQHF. CDR3 sequence (DNA): TGCGCCAGCAGCTCGGGCGAAGGGATTCAGCCCCAGCATTTT.

This chain uses TRBV6-1 with TRBJ1-1; a weak D match, TRBD1 (5 bases). CDR1 is MNHNS and CDR2 is SASEGT in the germline V gene. The CDR3 is 13 amino acids. Trimming removed 7 bases at V and 1 base at J, with 10 bases between. CDR3 DNA: TGTGCCAGCACCGTCAGGGCGAACACTGAAGCTTTCTTT. Translation gives CASTVRANTEAFF.

The chain recombines TRBV7-2 with TRBJ1-5; D gene uncertain. V was pared by 0 bases and J by 4 bases, with 7 bases between. The length of the CDR3 is 14 residues. Germline V gene sequence: CDR1 SGHTA, CDR2 FQGNSA. The CDR3: CASSLASRNQPQHF. The CDR3 region has the DNA TGTGCCAGCAGCTTAGCGTCTAGGAATCAGCCCCAGCATTTT. Supplemented by reference TRBV7-2 and TRBJ1-5, the full variable domain reads GAGVSQSPSNKVTEKGKDVELRCDPISGHTALYWYRQSLGQGLEFLIYFQGNSAPDKSGLPSDRFSAERTGGSVSTLTIQRTQQEDSAVYLCASSLASRNQPQHFGDGTRLSIL.

The chain carries TRBV5-1 and TRBJ2-5; D is possibly TRBD1 (5 bases). The CDR3 extends over 13 amino acids. The V and J ends lost 5 bases and 5 bases respectively, with 13 bases between them. Germline V gene data show CDR1 as SGHRS and CDR2 as YFSETQ. This CDR3 reads CASRVGAGETQYF. The CDR3, as DNA: TGCGCCAGCAGAGTAGGGGCAGGGGAGACCCAGTACTTC.

This clone occurred a few times. CDR3 sequence reads: CASSLRTAPNTGELFF. Written as DNA, the CDR3 is TGTGCCAGCAGCCTGAGGACTGCCCCGAACACCGGGGAGCTGTTTTTT. The rearrangement uses TRBV5-4 and TRBJ2-2, with D possibly matching TRBD2 (5 bases). This CDR3 region has 16 residues. Germline CDR1 is SGHNT and CDR2 is YYREEE (reference sequence). V lost 4 bases and J lost 0, with 13 bases in between.

The table lists this clone with a few counts. The chain joins TRBV4-3 to TRBJ1-2; 8 bases align to TRBD1. With 0 bases clipped from V and 3 bases from J, the junction kept 9 bases outside the gene matches. There are 17 residues in the CDR3. The germline CDR1 and CDR2 sequences are LGHNA and YSLEER. The CDR3 DNA reads TGCGCCAGCAGCCAAGATCTGGGGACAGGAGGTGACTATGGCTACACCTTC. Its protein is CASSQDLGTGGDYGYTF.

This clone was counted between two and nine times. The chain recombines TRBV29-1 with TRBJ1-1; D gene unclear. This CDR3 spans 13 amino acids. The germline V gene encodes CDR1 SQVTM and CDR2 ANQGSEA. This CDR3 reads CSGTGSTNTEAFF. CDR3 sequence (DNA): TGCAGTGGAACGGGGTCGACAAACACTGAAGCTTTCTTT.

This clone was seen a few times. V and J are TRBV5-4 and TRBJ1-3; D not certain. Trimming shortened V by 2 bases and J by 8 bases, and 8 bases separated the two germline ends. This CDR3 comprises 12 residues. In germline, CDR1 is SGHNT, CDR2 YYREEE (reference sequence). CDR3 sequence: CASSFSGHTIYF. As DNA, the CDR3 is TGTGCCAGCAGCTTTTCAGGACACACCATATATTTT.

This clone was counted a few times. J is TRBJ2-6 and V is TRBV4-3, with D unresolved. The CDR3 is 18 residues long. Germline lookup yields CDR1 LGHNA and CDR2 YSLEER. Between the trimmed V and J ends, which lost 0 bases and 0 bases, there was a span of 12 bases. CDR3 DNA sequence: TGCGCCAGCAGCCAAGATGTCAGACAACCCTCTGGGGCCAACGTCCTGACTTTC. Residues: CASSQDVRQPSGANVLTF.

The rearrangement links TRBV18 to TRBJ2-5; 10 bases fit TRBD1. V dropped 4 bases and J dropped 5; count of bases not matched to a gene: 7. Germline V lookup: CDR1 KGHSH, CDR2 LQKENI. There are 15 residues in the CDR3. This CDR3 is CASSQPGQGRETQYF. The CDR3 bases are TGTGCCAGCTCACAGCCGGGACAGGGGCGGGAGACCCAGTACTTC.

This clone has only a few counts. A much larger clonotype is one base distant, so this may be a read error. The chain links TRBV14 to TRBJ2-5; D is unresolved. The ends were cut back, 1 base at V and 7 bases at J, with 4 bases in the middle. CDR1 SGHDN and CDR2 FVKESK come from the germline V gene. The CDR3 length is 11 residues. CDR3 in amino acids: CASSQGGTQYF. CDR3 coding DNA: TGTGCCAGCAGCCAAGGGGGGACCCAGTACTTC. The full variable domain, its missing parts supplied by reference TRBV14 and TRBJ2-5, is EAGVTQFPSHSVIEKGQTVTLRCDPISGHDNLYWYRRVMGKEIKFLLHFVKESKQDESGMPNNRFLAERTGGTYSTLKVQPAELEDSGVYFCASSQGGTQYFGPGTRLLVL.